The following is a TCR beta chain sequence with its context. Its antigen remains unknown. This entry is derived from a study of OX40 agonist ivuxolimab in advanced cancers. Study-wide background: As their treatment, patients were administered ivuxolimab, an agonistic anti-OX40 (CD134) antibody. Study conclusions and caveats: Clones of CD4+ and CD8+ blood T cells grew by week 6 at doses of 0.1 to 3.0 mg/kg. Expanded clones were, on average, more numerous in CD8+ T cells than in CD4+.

The germline gives CDR1 SGHKS, CDR2 YYEKEE (reference sequence). Trimming cost V 3 bases and J 3 bases, with 18 bases left between them. The CDR3 length is 16 residues. Measured with immunoSEQ multiplex PCR; TCRdb has only the in-frame clones, and not every one. The repertoire holds approximately 81,000 clones, just over 90% seen once, with roughly an eighth in the top ten. The sequenced sample was CD4+ or CD8+ T cells sorted from blood, obtained in a trial of the OX40 agonist ivuxolimab. This receptor was identified in an adult with an advanced solid tumor such as melanoma, head and neck, liver or kidney cancer. The V gene is TRBV5-5, the J gene TRBJ2-5; D unresolved. The CDR3 bases are TGTGCCAGCAGCTCCTGGACGGCCCCGGGTAAAGAGACCCAGTACTTC. This sequence encodes CASSSWTAPGKETQYF.